This T cell receptor (beta chain) appears in the sequencing data of a study of a mutant IDH1 vaccine in newly diagnosed glioma. About the study: Previous treatment comprised radiotherapy, temozolomide, or both, mostly both. Visits designated V12 and V13 were conducted at weeks 35 and 47, respectively.

Measured with immunoSEQ multiplex PCR; TCRdb has only the in-frame clones, and not every one. The sample includes around 60,000 clones, roughly 76% of them seen just once. CDR3 length: 14 residues. Concerning this clone: Its target is unknown.

The time point denotes: week 35, safety follow-up. Vaccinated patients received 300 ug of mutant IDH1 20-mer peptide per dose, with topical imiquimod. Vaccination of patients was performed eight times, in weeks 1, 3, 5, 7, 11, 15, 19 and 23. The specimen was PBMCs, collected from a glioma patient whose treatment included an IDH1 peptide vaccine. The rearrangement uses TRBV21-1 and TRBJ1-4. TRBV21-1 represents a pseudogene. The TCR was taken from a man in his forties with glioma. CDR3 nucleotide sequence: TGTGCCAGCAGCAATGGGGCAACTAATGAAAAACTGTTTTTT. Translated, it gives CASSNGATNEKLFF.